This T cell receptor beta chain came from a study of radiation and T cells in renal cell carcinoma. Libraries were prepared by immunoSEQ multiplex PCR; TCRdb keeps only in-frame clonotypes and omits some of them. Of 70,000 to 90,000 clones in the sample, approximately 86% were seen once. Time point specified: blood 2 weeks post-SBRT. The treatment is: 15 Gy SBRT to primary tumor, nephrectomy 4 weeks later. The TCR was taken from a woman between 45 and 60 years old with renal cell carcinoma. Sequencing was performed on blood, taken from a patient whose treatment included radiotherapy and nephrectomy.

CDR3 protein: CASSQDRAGSSYEQYF. For the CDR3, the DNA is TGCGCCAGCAGCCAAGATCGGGCAGGGAGCTCCTACGAGCAGTACTTC. The gene calls are TRBV4-3 and TRBJ2-7, with D possibly called TRBD1 or TRBD2 (5 bases each). This CDR3 region has 16 residues. Trimming cost V 0 bases and J 0 bases, with 12 bases left between them. Germline CDR1 LGHNA, CDR2 YSLEER.